This T cell receptor beta chain appears in the sequencing data of a study of tumor and adjacent non-tumor tissue in lung cancer. The CDR3 runs 18 residues. Per the germline V gene, CDR1 is SEHNR and CDR2 is FQNEAQ (reference sequence). This clonotype showed up just a few times. Germline and junction disagree at one end, which may indicate a read error. Three rounds of nested PCR, following a modified ARM-PCR protocol, produced the TCRbeta library. Using its own MiXCR run on the multiplex PCR reads, TCRdb lists one record per CDR3 protein. The sample consists of 91,000 or so distinct CDR3 sequences, less than 75% of them appearing once. No cell sorting was done before RNA was extracted from the tissue.

The origin of this receptor is a man aged 60-69 years with non-small cell lung cancer. The sequenced material came from lung tumor tissue. This sequence joins TRBV7-9 and TRBJ2-7; D is undetermined. CDR3 DNA sequence: TGTGCCAGCAGCCGCATTGGCACTGGCGGAGCCTCCTCCTACGAGCGGTACTTC. Residues: CASSRIGTGGASSYERYF.